This TCR beta chain emerged from a study of cytomegalovirus exposure and HLA in healthy donors. Overall study findings and caveats: Segments of the TCR beta V type were, in most cases, productive about 87% or about 30% of the time in an earlier analysis.

This clone came up a few times. Its cognate antigen is unknown. Trimming stripped 0 bases from V and 6 bases from J, with 19 bases between. This CDR3 has 17 amino acids. Germline V CDR1 and CDR2: SGHRS, YFSETQ. The PCR employed 60 Vbeta primers together with 13 Jbeta primers. The table came from immunoSEQ multiplex PCR; TCRdb's copy has only in-frame clones and leaves some out. The sample includes tens of thousands of clones, 70% to 85% seen only once; the top ten take under 3.5%. Sequenced material: PBMCs. The rearrangement links TRBV5-1 to TRBJ2-4; possible D gene TRBD2, 6 bases. The receptor comes from a man aged 45-60 years in good health and CMV-seropositive. The CDR3 protein is CASSLAFPPGDSNIQYF. DNA for the CDR3: TGCGCCAGCAGCTTGGCGTTTCCACCGGGAGATTCAAACATTCAGTACTTC. Looking up the rest from reference TRBV5-1 and TRBJ2-4 gives the full variable domain: KAGVTQTPRYLIKTRGQQVTLSCSPISGHRSVSWYQQTPGQGLQFLFEYFSETQRNKGNFPGRFSGRQFSNSRSEMNVSTLELGDSALYLCASSLAFPPGDSNIQYFGAGTRLSVL.